Listed here are 23 T cell receptor beta chains from one sample, sequenced in a study of shared clonotypes between healthy human individuals. The data were produced by immunoSEQ multiplex PCR, yet TCRdb's version contains in-frame clones alone and is incomplete. The table has approximately 2,300,000 clones, approximately 90% seen once. Sequenced material: naive CD4+ T cells from PBMCs. The sample's subset: CD45RA+ positively selected. The receptors stem from a man aged 18 to 30 in good health. Some clones in this sample may be carry-over from other donors' samples.

The V gene is TRBV28, the J gene TRBJ1-5; 9 nucleotides agree with TRBD1. Germline V gene data show CDR1 as MDHEN and CDR2 as SYDVKM. With V trimmed by 7 bases and J by 7 bases, 11 bases remained unmatched. The CDR3 sequence is 15 residues long. The CDR3 DNA reads TGTGCCAGCATTAAACAGGGGGCGCGTGGACAGCCCCAGCATTTT. Residues: CASIKQGARGQPQHF.

The rearrangement joins TRBV27 to TRBJ2-7; 8 bases match TRBD2. Losses at the gene ends were 7 bases for V and 2 bases for J; bases not matched to a gene: 7. Germline CDR1 MNHEY, CDR2 SMNVEV (reference sequence). The CDR3 sequence is 14 residues long. CDR3: CASTSSGRAYEQYF. Written as DNA, the CDR3 is TGTGCCAGCACCTCATCCGGGAGGGCCTACGAGCAGTACTTC.

This sequence joins TRBV5-1 and TRBJ2-1; 9 nucleotides match TRBD2. Germline values: CDR1 SGHRS, CDR2 YFSETQ. The CDR3 is 15 residues long. The V and J ends lost 2 bases and 7 bases, in that order; junction bases with no gene match: 7. The CDR3 DNA reads TGCGCCAGCAGCTTTCTTAGCGGGAGTGGTAATGAGCAGTTCTTC. It specifies CASSFLSGSGNEQFF.

The chain recombines TRBV7-2 with TRBJ1-3; no firm D call. CDR1 and CDR2 (germline): SGHTA, FQGNSA. This CDR3 region has 16 residues. Deletions cut 5 bases from V and 0 bases from J, with 14 bases between. This chain's CDR3 is CASSLDPFYSGNTIYF. CDR3 DNA: TGTGCCAGCAGCCTGGACCCTTTCTACTCTGGAAACACCATATATTTT.

The chain has TRBV4-1 and TRBJ2-3; the match to TRBD2 covers 10 bases. The trim removed 2 bases at V and 0 bases at J, leaving 8 bases unmatched. This CDR3 region has 18 residues. Germline CDR1 and CDR2: MGHRA and YSYEKL. DNA for the CDR3: TGCGCCAGCAGCCAACTAGCCCTAGCGGGGGTTAGCACAGATACGCAGTATTTT. This sequence encodes CASSQLALAGVSTDTQYF.

Notes on this clone: Distinct nucleotide sequences in the sample also encode this CDR3. In DNA, the CDR3 is TGCGCCAGCAGCCCGGGACAGGGGGCAGATACGCAGTATTTT. This gives the protein CASSPGQGADTQYF. The chain uses TRBV5-1 and TRBJ2-3; 11 bases fit TRBD1. Germline V lookup: CDR1 SGHRS, CDR2 YFSETQ. The V and J ends lost 4 bases and 4 bases, in that order; junction bases with no gene match: 2. The CDR3 has 14 amino acids. The whole variable domain, filled in from reference TRBV5-1 and TRBJ2-3, reads KAGVTQTPRYLIKTRGQQVTLSCSPISGHRSVSWYQQTPGQGLQFLFEYFSETQRNKGNFPGRFSGRQFSNSRSEMNVSTLELGDSALYLCASSPGQGADTQYFGPGTRLTVL.

The chain combines TRBV4-1 with TRBJ2-7; 7 nucleotides line up with TRBD2. J gave up 2 bases and V 0 bases, and 13 bases lay outside the gene matches. This CDR3 contains 18 residues. Germline V gene data show CDR1 as MGHRA and CDR2 as YSYEKL. CDR3 coding DNA: TGCGCCAGCAGCCAAGAAGGGCGAGGAGCGGGATCACCCTACGAGCAGTACTTC. Translation gives CASSQEGRGAGSPYEQYF.

V usage is TRBV27 and J usage is TRBJ1-1, with TRBD1 matching 7 bases. The germline gives CDR1 MNHEY, CDR2 SMNVEV (reference sequence). The V gene end was trimmed by 2 bases and the J gene end by 1 base; junction bases not matched to a gene: 1. The CDR3 consists of 14 residues. The DNA of the CDR3 is TGTGCCAGCAGTTTAGGACAGGCGAACACTGAAGCTTTCTTT. The encoded protein is CASSLGQANTEAFF.

The rearrangement uses TRBV25-1 and TRBJ1-6; perhaps TRBD1 as D (5 bases). The V and J ends lost 4 bases and 10 bases respectively, with 20 bases between them. There are 16 residues in the CDR3. CDR1 is MGHDK, CDR2 SYGVNS, per germline. CDR3 protein: CASSGMDGGRGSPLHF. Written as DNA, the CDR3 is TGTGCCAGCAGTGGAATGGACGGCGGCCGGGGGTCACCCCTCCACTTT.

The CDR3 DNA sequence: TGTGCCAGCAGCCAAGAGCAGGGGCTAGCGGGGGAAGAGACCCAGTACTTC. Translating it yields CASSQEQGLAGEETQYF. J is TRBJ2-5 and V is TRBV4-2, with TRBD2 matching 10 bases. V was clipped by 0 bases and J by 3 bases; unmatched bases: 7. This CDR3 spans 17 amino acids. Germline V gene sequence: CDR1 LGHNA, CDR2 YNFKEQ.

The chain carries TRBV27 and TRBJ2-1; maybe TRBD1 (6 bases). Per germline, CDR1 MNHEY and CDR2 SMNVEV (reference sequence). V lost 5 bases and J lost 8, with 16 bases in between. This CDR3 comprises 14 residues. The CDR3 region is CASSPRGHGYEQFF. The CDR3 nucleotides read TGTGCCAGCAGTCCCAGGGGACACGGCTATGAGCAGTTCTTC.

Points on this clone: Different DNA sequences within this sample yield the same CDR3. This chain joins TRBV7-9 and TRBJ1-3; TRBD1 matches 8 bases. The CDR3 consists of 16 residues. The germline gives CDR1 SEHNR, CDR2 FQNEAQ (reference sequence). V was clipped by 4 bases and J by 1 base; unmatched bases: 6. CDR3 sequence reads: CASSSGTGGSGNTIYF. The CDR3 DNA is TGTGCCAGCAGCTCCGGGACAGGAGGATCTGGAAACACCATATATTTT.

The chain links TRBV18 to TRBJ2-5; D might be TRBD1 or TRBD2, each matching 5 bases. CDR3 length: 15 residues. V was pared by 2 bases and J by 2 bases, with 12 bases between. Looked up from germline, CDR1 is KGHSH and CDR2 is LQKENI. The DNA for the CDR3 is TGTGCCAGCTCACCAGGCTCGTGGGGGCAAGAGACCCAGTACTTC. Protein product: CASSPGSWGQETQYF.

This CDR3 reads CASTTLNHQAAQYF. CDR3 coding DNA: TGTGCCAGCACAACACTAAACCATCAGGCGGCCCAGTACTTC. The chain is built from TRBV28 and TRBJ2-5; no clear D gene. CDR3 length equals 14 residues. The germline V and J ends were trimmed by 7 bases and 9 bases, with 21 bases remaining between them. Germline V lookup: CDR1 MDHEN, CDR2 SYDVKM.

V usage is TRBV4-2 and J usage is TRBJ2-1, with D perhaps TRBD2 (5 bases). The CDR3 contains 12 residues. Germline CDR1 LGHNA, CDR2 YNFKEQ. V lost 6 bases, J lost 9 bases, and 12 bases lay in between. CDR3 protein: CASRPSLGEQFF. The CDR3 nucleotides read TGTGCCAGCAGGCCTAGCCTGGGTGAGCAGTTCTTC.

This chain joins TRBV2 and TRBJ1-5; 7 positions match TRBD1. The CDR3 consists of 16 residues. Trimming cost V 1 base and J 6 bases; bases outside gene matches: 9. Germline CDR1 SNHLY, CDR2 FYNNEI. This chain's CDR3 is CASSEGRQGGIQPQHF. CDR3 sequence (DNA): TGTGCCAGCAGTGAAGGTAGACAGGGTGGGATTCAGCCCCAGCATTTT. Drawing the rest from reference TRBV2 and TRBJ1-5, the complete variable domain is EPEVTQTPSHQVTQMGQEVILRCVPISNHLYFYWYRQILGQKVEFLVSFYNNEISEKSEIFDDQFSVERPDGSNFTLKIRSTKLEDSAMYFCASSEGRQGGIQPQHFGDGTRLSIL.

This chain joins TRBV15 and TRBJ2-1; 8 positions match TRBD1. This CDR3 has 19 amino acids. From germline, CDR1 is LNHNV and CDR2 YYDKDF (reference sequence). V lost 5 bases to trimming and J lost 2 bases; unmatched junction nucleotides: 17. CDR3 residues: CATSGTSLNRGAAYNEQFF. The CDR3 DNA follows: TGTGCCACCAGCGGAACCTCCTTAAACAGGGGGGCCGCCTACAATGAGCAGTTCTTC.

The chain combines TRBV6-5 with TRBJ2-5, with D possibly TRBD1 on 6 matching bases. The CDR3 has 14 amino acids. Trimming shortened V by 5 bases and J by 5 bases, and 15 bases separated the two germline ends. Germline lookup yields CDR1 MNHEY and CDR2 SVGAGI. The CDR3 bases are TGTGCCAGCAGTCCCCCGGGACACCTGGAGACCCAGTACTTC. This codes for CASSPPGHLETQYF.

This clone was recorded only once. The CDR3, as DNA: TGTGCCAGCACACCAGGGGCCACCGATCCCAGGGAAAACATTCAGTACTTC. Translation: CASTPGATDPRENIQYF. V gene TRBV11-3 combines with J gene TRBJ2-4; D perhaps matches TRBD1 (6 bases). The CDR3 sequence is 17 residues long. Germline assignment: CDR1 SGHNT and CDR2 YENEEA. Trimming removed 7 bases at V and 5 bases at J, with 24 bases between.

The chain links TRBV5-4 to TRBJ1-4; D not resolved. The CDR3 is made up of 15 amino acids. Germline CDR1 reads SGHNT; CDR2 reads YYREEE (reference sequence). V was cut by 4 bases and J by 1 base, with 11 bases left in between. CDR3 nucleotides: TGTGCCAGCAGCGTTTCAAGTCAAACTAATGAAAAACTGTTTTTT. It specifies CASSVSSQTNEKLFF. The full variable domain, with the rest looked up from reference TRBV5-4 and TRBJ1-4, is ETGVTQSPTHLIKTRGQQVTLRCSSQSGHNTVSWYQQALGQGPQFIFQYYREEENGRGNFPPRFSGLQFPNYSSELNVNALELDDSALYLCASSVSSQTNEKLFFGSGTQLSVL.

A word on this clone: Other nucleotide sequences from this sample produce the same CDR3. The rearrangement joins TRBV28 to TRBJ1-2; no definite D call. The CDR3 spans 13 residues. Germline V CDR1 and CDR2: MDHEN, SYDVKM. The ends were cut back, 6 bases at V and 2 bases at J, with 10 bases in the middle. In DNA form, the CDR3 reads TGTGCCAGCAGGGAAGTCTCAAACTATGGCTACACCTTC. The encoded protein is CASREVSNYGYTF.

The J gene is TRBJ2-5, the V gene TRBV19, with TRBD1 identical over 8 bases. This CDR3 has 15 residues. Germline trimming cut 4 bases from V and 5 bases from J; bases unmatched to any gene: 9. Per the germline V gene, CDR1 is LNHDA and CDR2 is SQIVND (reference sequence). The CDR3 DNA is TGTGCCAGTAGTAAACGACAGGGGAATAGGGAGACCCAGTACTTC. Protein product: CASSKRQGNRETQYF.

The chain has TRBV7-8 and TRBJ1-3, with D unclear. V lost 5 bases and J 0 bases, leaving 17 bases between the germline ends. Per the germline V gene, CDR1 is SGHVS and CDR2 is FQNEAQ. CDR3 length: 17 amino acids. CDR3 bases: TGTGCCAGCAGCGACACTCCCCGGGTCCCCTCTGGAAACACCATATATTTT. Translation: CASSDTPRVPSGNTIYF.